A selection of T cell receptor beta chains follows, all from one sample in a study of response to subunit inactivated influenza vaccine. In TCRdb, the RT-PCR reads were re-called with MiXCR into one record per CDR3 protein. This sample carries hundreds of thousands of distinct CDR3 sequences, around a sixth of them seen once, and the ten largest clones take 9.5% to 13%. The sequenced sample was PBMCs from blood, obtained about 5 days after vaccination. All receptors come from a man in his fifties or sixties who received an inactivated influenza vaccine. CDR3s leave out the opening cysteine and the closing phenylalanine or tryptophan. Fields, in order: V gene, clone size, J gene, CDR3 protein. Size is stated for part of the rows, as once, few or many counts, or as a class when the clone is expanded.

v_gene: TRBV10-3; abundance: .; j_gene: TRBJ2-3; CDR3aa: AISDLLVSTDTQY
v_gene: TRBV4-2; abundance: few; j_gene: TRBJ1-4; CDR3aa: ASSQEPSNEKLF
v_gene: TRBV7-2; abundance: few; j_gene: TRBJ2-4; CDR3aa: ASSLETGLANIQY
v_gene: TRBV5-1; abundance: few; j_gene: TRBJ2-7; CDR3aa: ASSTVSGQRAYEQY
v_gene: TRBV20-1; abundance: .; j_gene: TRBJ2-7; CDR3aa: SAPPGQGPYEQY
v_gene: TRBV7-9; abundance: .; j_gene: TRBJ2-7; CDR3aa: ASSSPWAGLSEQY
v_gene: TRBV28; abundance: few; j_gene: TRBJ2-4; CDR3aa: ASSFSGSGRKNIQY
v_gene: TRBV28; abundance: .; j_gene: TRBJ2-5; CDR3aa: ASSPPIGTQY
v_gene: TRBV5-1; abundance: .; j_gene: TRBJ2-1; CDR3aa: ASSLEGTSGRVSHNEQF
v_gene: TRBV4-3; abundance: .; j_gene: TRBJ2-1; CDR3aa: ASSQGLATYEQF
v_gene: TRBV18; abundance: few; j_gene: TRBJ2-7; CDR3aa: ASSPGWGTYEQY
v_gene: TRBV29-1; abundance: .; j_gene: TRBJ2-1; CDR3aa: SAAGTSGTNGQF
v_gene: TRBV7-9; abundance: .; j_gene: TRBJ2-5; CDR3aa: ASSFAGQETQY
v_gene: TRBV12-3/TRBV12-4; abundance: few; j_gene: TRBJ1-2; CDR3aa: ASSLTRGLGGYT